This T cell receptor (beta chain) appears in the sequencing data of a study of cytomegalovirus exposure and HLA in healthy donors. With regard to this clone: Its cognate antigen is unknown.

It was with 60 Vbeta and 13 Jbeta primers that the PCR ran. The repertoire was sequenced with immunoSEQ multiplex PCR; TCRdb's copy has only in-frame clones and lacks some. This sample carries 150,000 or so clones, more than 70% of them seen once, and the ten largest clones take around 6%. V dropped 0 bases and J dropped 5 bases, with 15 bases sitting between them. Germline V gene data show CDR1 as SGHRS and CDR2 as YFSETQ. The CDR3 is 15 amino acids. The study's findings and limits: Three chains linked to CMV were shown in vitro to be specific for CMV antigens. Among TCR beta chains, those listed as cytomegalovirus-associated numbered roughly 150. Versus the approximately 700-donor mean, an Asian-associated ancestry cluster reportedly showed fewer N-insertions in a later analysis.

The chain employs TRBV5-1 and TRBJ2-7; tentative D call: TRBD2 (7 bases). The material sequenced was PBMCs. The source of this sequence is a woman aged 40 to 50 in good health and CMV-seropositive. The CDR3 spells CASSLAGEGQNEQYF. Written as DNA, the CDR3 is TGCGCCAGCAGCTTGGCAGGGGAGGGCCAAAACGAGCAGTACTTC.